This T cell receptor beta chain is from a study of shared clonotypes between healthy human individuals. The data were produced by immunoSEQ multiplex PCR, yet TCRdb's version contains in-frame clones alone and is incomplete. The sample yields over a million clones, under 80% seen once. Losses at the gene ends were 6 bases for V and 3 bases for J; bases not matched to a gene: 13. This CDR3 comprises 16 residues. The germline gives CDR1 LNHDA, CDR2 SQIVND (reference sequence). The sequence was collected from a man younger than 30 in good health. The chain couples TRBV19 to TRBJ1-2; 7 nucleotides agree with TRBD1. The material sequenced was memory CD4+ T cells sorted from blood. Subset here: CD45RA-negative fraction. For the CDR3, the DNA is TGTGCCAGTAGCAGAGCTCATTATACAGGGGACTATGGCTACACCTTC. It yields the protein CASSRAHYTGDYGYTF. Full variable domain (missing parts from reference TRBV19 and TRBJ1-2): DGGITQSPKYLFRKEGQNVTLSCEQNLNHDAMYWYRQDPGQGLRLIYYSQIVNDFQKGDIAEGYSVSREKKESFPLTVTSAQKNPTAFYLCASSRAHYTGDYGYTFGSGTRLTVV.